This is a list of T cell receptor beta chains from one sample in a study of T cell repertoires in cytomegalovirus infection. TCRdb fed the reads into MiXCR, producing one record per CDR3 protein. The sample lists around 350,000 distinct CDR3 sequences; about a sixth were seen once. The specimen sequenced was PBMCs. The receptors were gathered from a human donor in good health (CMV status not recorded). Some clones in this sample may be carry-over from other donors' samples. Each CDR3 is given with its conserved first and last residue. Fields, in order: CDR3 length, D gene, V gene, J gene, clone size, CDR3 protein, CDR3 DNA. D genes are given only for firm matches. The size of a clone is reported for some rows only, either as once, few or many, or as a class for expanded clones.

CDR3 length: 14
D gene: -
V gene: TRBV4-3
J gene: TRBJ1-6
clone size: many
CDR3 protein: CASSQVTVNSPLHF
CDR3 DNA: TGCGCCAGCAGCCAAGTAACGGTGAATTCACCCCTCCACTTT

CDR3 length: 16
D gene: -
V gene: TRBV29-1
J gene: TRBJ1-3
clone size: -
CDR3 protein: CSVQLGALLGRDTIYF
CDR3 DNA: TGCAGCGTCCAATTAGGGGCCCTCCTGGGTCGAGACACCATATATTTT

CDR3 length: 12
D gene: -
V gene: TRBV20-1
J gene: TRBJ2-1
clone size: -
CDR3 protein: CSAYRVRNEQFF
CDR3 DNA: TGCAGTGCTTACAGGGTCCGGAATGAGCAGTTCTTC

CDR3 length: 13
D gene: -
V gene: TRBV20-1
J gene: TRBJ2-2
clone size: once
CDR3 protein: CSARGLSKQELFF
CDR3 DNA: TGCAGTGCTAGAGGTTTGAGCAAACAGGAGCTGTTTTTT

CDR3 length: 13
D gene: TRBD2
V gene: TRBV19
J gene: TRBJ2-5
clone size: -
CDR3 protein: CASSTGLVETQYF
CDR3 DNA: TGTGCCAGTAGTACTGGACTAGTAGAGACCCAGTACTTC

CDR3 length: 15
D gene: TRBD2
V gene: TRBV12-3/TRBV12-4
J gene: TRBJ2-1
clone size: many
CDR3 protein: CASSIRSGGGNEQFF
CDR3 DNA: TGTGCCAGCAGCATACGTAGCGGGGGGGGCAATGAGCAGTTCTTC

CDR3 length: 14
D gene: -
V gene: TRBV12-3/TRBV12-4
J gene: TRBJ1-2
clone size: -
CDR3 protein: CASSLVGDGAGYTF
CDR3 DNA: TGTGCCAGCAGTTTAGTCGGCGACGGAGCTGGCTACACCTTC

CDR3 length: 13
D gene: TRBD1
V gene: TRBV20-1
J gene: TRBJ2-7
clone size: -
CDR3 protein: CSVGDRTTYEQYF
CDR3 DNA: TGCAGTGTTGGGGACAGGACGACCTACGAGCAGTACTTC

CDR3 length: 17
D gene: -
V gene: TRBV7-2
J gene: TRBJ1-5
clone size: many
CDR3 protein: CASSLGAGWGSNQPQHF
CDR3 DNA: TGTGCCAGCAGCTTAGGTGCAGGCTGGGGGAGCAATCAGCCCCAGCATTTT

CDR3 length: 13
D gene: -
V gene: TRBV5-4
J gene: TRBJ2-7
clone size: -
CDR3 protein: CASSLLSGDEQYF
CDR3 DNA: TGTGCCAGCAGCTTGCTGTCAGGAGACGAGCAGTACTTC

CDR3 length: 15
D gene: TRBD1
V gene: TRBV12-3/TRBV12-4
J gene: TRBJ1-2
clone size: -
CDR3 protein: CASRQRTGTNYGYTF
CDR3 DNA: TGTGCCAGCAGACAAAGGACAGGCACTAACTATGGCTACACCTTC

CDR3 length: 13
D gene: -
V gene: TRBV3-1
J gene: TRBJ2-3
clone size: few
CDR3 protein: CASRHPQADTQYF
CDR3 DNA: TGTGCCAGCAGACACCCGCAGGCAGATACGCAGTATTTT

CDR3 length: 15
D gene: -
V gene: TRBV20-1
J gene: TRBJ1-6
clone size: many
CDR3 protein: CSARGAGLDNSPLHF
CDR3 DNA: TGCAGTGCTAGGGGCGCAGGGTTGGATAATTCACCCCTCCACTTT

CDR3 length: 14
D gene: TRBD1
V gene: TRBV27
J gene: TRBJ1-2
clone size: few
CDR3 protein: CASSRQGPRYGYTF
CDR3 DNA: TGTGCCAGCAGCCGACAGGGGCCCCGTTATGGCTACACCTTC

CDR3 length: 15
D gene: TRBD1
V gene: TRBV18
J gene: TRBJ1-5
clone size: -
CDR3 protein: CASSLTGISNQPQHF
CDR3 DNA: TGTGCCAGCTCGCTGACAGGGATAAGCAATCAGCCCCAGCATTTT

CDR3 length: 15
D gene: TRBD2
V gene: TRBV9
J gene: TRBJ2-3
clone size: -
CDR3 protein: CASSLRLGGADTQYF
CDR3 DNA: TGTGCCAGCAGCCTTCGCCTGGGGGGGGCAGATACGCAGTATTTT

CDR3 length: 19
D gene: TRBD2
V gene: TRBV7-9
J gene: TRBJ2-1
clone size: -
CDR3 protein: CASSHGLAGALSSYNEQFF
CDR3 DNA: TGTGCCAGCAGCCACGGACTAGCGGGGGCCTTAAGCTCCTACAATGAGCAGTTCTTC

CDR3 length: 12
D gene: TRBD2
V gene: TRBV30
J gene: TRBJ2-7
clone size: few
CDR3 protein: CAWSGGGYEQYF
CDR3 DNA: TGTGCCTGGAGTGGGGGGGGCTACGAGCAGTACTTC

CDR3 length: 13
D gene: -
V gene: TRBV27
J gene: TRBJ2-3
clone size: -
CDR3 protein: CASRKGRTDTQYF
CDR3 DNA: TGTGCCAGCAGGAAAGGTCGCACAGATACGCAGTATTTT

CDR3 length: 13
D gene: TRBD2
V gene: TRBV7-2
J gene: TRBJ2-1
clone size: many
CDR3 protein: CASSLRGYNEQFF
CDR3 DNA: TGTGCCAGCAGCTTGCGGGGGTACAATGAGCAGTTCTTC

CDR3 length: 14
D gene: TRBD2
V gene: TRBV7-9
J gene: TRBJ2-1
clone size: few
CDR3 protein: CASRSGLAWGEQFF
CDR3 DNA: TGTGCCAGCAGGAGTGGACTAGCCTGGGGAGAGCAGTTCTTC

CDR3 length: 13
D gene: -
V gene: TRBV20-1
J gene: TRBJ2-3
clone size: -
CDR3 protein: CSASRQLTDTQYF
CDR3 DNA: TGCAGTGCTAGCAGACAGCTCACAGATACGCAGTATTTT

CDR3 length: 12
D gene: -
V gene: TRBV6-5
J gene: TRBJ1-2
clone size: -
CDR3 protein: CASTSVNYGYTF
CDR3 DNA: TGTGCCAGCACGTCAGTCAACTATGGCTACACCTTC

CDR3 length: 16
D gene: -
V gene: TRBV7-2
J gene: TRBJ1-6
clone size: many
CDR3 protein: CASSLQGPGDNSPLHF
CDR3 DNA: TGTGCCAGCAGCCTGCAGGGCCCAGGGGATAATTCACCCCTCCACTTT

CDR3 length: 16
D gene: TRBD2
V gene: TRBV20-1
J gene: TRBJ2-5
clone size: -
CDR3 protein: CSASFASGSPGETQYF
CDR3 DNA: TGCAGTGCTAGCTTTGCTAGCGGGAGCCCGGGGGAGACCCAGTACTTC

CDR3 length: 14
D gene: -
V gene: TRBV27
J gene: TRBJ2-7
clone size: few
CDR3 protein: CASSPRTDGRFQYF
CDR3 DNA: TGTGCCAGCAGTCCACGGACAGACGGTCGGTTTCAGTACTTC

CDR3 length: 14
D gene: -
V gene: TRBV7-2
J gene: TRBJ2-5
clone size: many
CDR3 protein: CASSRGVPQETQYF
CDR3 DNA: TGTGCCAGCAGCCGAGGGGTTCCGCAAGAGACCCAGTACTTC

CDR3 length: 14
D gene: TRBD2
V gene: TRBV7-6
J gene: TRBJ2-1
clone size: -
CDR3 protein: CASSQLAGGDEQFF
CDR3 DNA: TGTGCCAGCAGCCAACTAGCGGGAGGAGATGAGCAGTTCTTC

CDR3 length: 16
D gene: TRBD2
V gene: TRBV10-3
J gene: TRBJ2-5
clone size: few
CDR3 protein: CAISEGLAGAQETQYF
CDR3 DNA: TGTGCCATCAGTGAGGGGCTAGCGGGAGCGCAAGAGACCCAGTACTTC

CDR3 length: 15
D gene: -
V gene: TRBV20-1
J gene: TRBJ2-1
clone size: once
CDR3 protein: CSARAAERGSNEQFF
CDR3 DNA: TGCAGTGCTCGCGCCGCGGAGAGGGGGAGCAATGAGCAGTTCTTC

CDR3 length: 14
D gene: -
V gene: TRBV7-8
J gene: TRBJ2-2
clone size: -
CDR3 protein: CASSPRTGTGELFF
CDR3 DNA: TGTGCCAGCAGCCCACGGACGGGCACCGGGGAGCTGTTTTTT

CDR3 length: 15
D gene: -
V gene: TRBV7-2
J gene: TRBJ1-3
clone size: many
CDR3 protein: CASSRAGGTGNTIYF
CDR3 DNA: TGTGCCAGCAGCCGCGCGGGGGGTACTGGAAACACCATATATTTT

CDR3 length: 11
D gene: -
V gene: TRBV20-1
J gene: TRBJ1-2
clone size: few
CDR3 protein: CSGLVDYGYTF
CDR3 DNA: TGCAGTGGGTTAGTCGACTATGGCTACACCTTC

CDR3 length: 16
D gene: TRBD1
V gene: TRBV7-2
J gene: TRBJ2-1
clone size: many
CDR3 protein: CASSWSGTGSYNEQFF
CDR3 DNA: TGTGCCAGCAGCTGGTCCGGGACAGGGAGCTACAATGAGCAGTTCTTC

CDR3 length: 14
D gene: TRBD1
V gene: TRBV7-2
J gene: TRBJ1-1
clone size: -
CDR3 protein: CASIPDRVVTEAFF
CDR3 DNA: TGTGCCAGCATCCCCGACAGGGTAGTCACTGAAGCTTTCTTT

CDR3 length: 14
D gene: -
V gene: TRBV18
J gene: TRBJ2-7
clone size: -
CDR3 protein: CASSPGGIRYEQYF
CDR3 DNA: TGTGCCAGCTCACCAGGCGGGATTCGGTACGAGCAGTACTTC

CDR3 length: 18
D gene: TRBD2
V gene: TRBV11-2
J gene: TRBJ2-2
clone size: few
CDR3 protein: CASRVGFSGRGNTGELFF
CDR3 DNA: TGTGCCAGCAGGGTCGGGTTTAGCGGGAGAGGTAACACCGGGGAGCTGTTTTTT

CDR3 length: 16
D gene: TRBD2
V gene: TRBV18
J gene: TRBJ2-1
clone size: few
CDR3 protein: CASSPATSGNYNEQFF
CDR3 DNA: TGTGCCAGCTCACCCGCGACTAGCGGAAACTACAATGAGCAGTTCTTC

CDR3 length: 13
D gene: -
V gene: TRBV10-3
J gene: TRBJ1-6
clone size: -
CDR3 protein: CAISASYNSPLHF
CDR3 DNA: TGTGCCATCAGTGCGAGCTATAATTCACCCCTCCACTTT

CDR3 length: 14
D gene: -
V gene: TRBV4-3
J gene: TRBJ1-2
clone size: few
CDR3 protein: CASSQGGSADGYTF
CDR3 DNA: TGCGCCAGCAGCCAAGGAGGGAGCGCAGACGGCTACACCTTC

CDR3 length: 19
D gene: TRBD1
V gene: TRBV18
J gene: TRBJ1-3
clone size: -
CDR3 protein: CASSPLVAGTGASGNTIYF
CDR3 DNA: TGTGCCAGCTCACCACTAGTGGCCGGGACAGGGGCCTCTGGAAACACCATATATTTT